What follows are 30 T cell receptor beta chains derived from one specimen sequenced in a study of blood T cell repertoires in COVID-19. Clones were sequenced by immunoSEQ multiplex PCR, and TCRdb holds only the in-frame ones, with some missing. The table shows approximately 440,000 clones, with about 85% occurring only once. Sequencing was done on a sample of PBMCs or T cells enriched from blood (not recorded which). These TCRs come from a woman between 18 and 29 years old who had recovered from COVID-19.

Notes on this clone: Other DNA sequences in the same sample also yield this CDR3. The V and J genes are TRBV30 and TRBJ2-5, with a possible D match to TRBD2 (6 bases). Trimming left V 2 bases short and J 5 bases short, with 12 bases between. Germline V CDR1 and CDR2: GTSNPN, SVGIG (reference sequence). The CDR3 sequence is 13 residues long. The CDR3 DNA reads as TGTGCCTGGAGTTCTGGAGGGGAGGAGACCCAGTACTTC. Amino acids: CAWSSGGEETQYF.

Here the CDR3 reads CASSPYFLERNTIYF. Written as DNA, the CDR3 is TGCGCCAGCAGCCCATATTTTTTAGAAAGAAACACCATATATTTT. The chain combines TRBV4-1 with TRBJ1-3; no clear D. The CDR3 covers 15 residues. V dropped 4 bases and J dropped 5 bases, with 15 bases sitting between them. Germline CDR1 is MGHRA and CDR2 is YSYEKL.

The chain links TRBV27 to TRBJ2-1; the D is unclear. V shed 5 bases and J shed 4 bases, with 12 bases lying between them. Germline V CDR1 and CDR2: MNHEY, SMNVEV (reference sequence). The CDR3 runs 14 residues. CDR3 protein: CASSPTSPYNEQFF. In DNA form, the CDR3 reads TGTGCCAGCAGTCCTACGAGCCCTTACAATGAGCAGTTCTTC.

The chain is built from TRBV3-1 (or the pseudogene TRBV3-2) and TRBJ2-5; D unclear. The CDR3 runs 11 residues. Trimming took 5 bases from V and 5 from J, leaving 6 bases between them. CDR1 and CDR2 (germline): LGHDT, YNNKEL (reference sequence). The CDR3 DNA reads TGTGCCAGCAGCTATCGTGAGACCCAGTACTTC. It is translated as CASSYRETQYF.

The CDR3 DNA sequence: TGTGCCAGCAGTTACTCGGGGACAGGGGACAATTCACCCCTCCACTTT. Residues: CASSYSGTGDNSPLHF. The chain has TRBV6-5 and TRBJ1-6; 10 bases agree with TRBD1. V lost 0 bases to trimming and J lost 7 bases; unmatched junction nucleotides: 3. This CDR3 spans 16 amino acids. From germline, CDR1 is MNHEY and CDR2 SVGAGI.

This chain connects TRBV3-1 (or the pseudogene TRBV3-2) to TRBJ1-1; D perhaps matches TRBD1 (5 bases). Germline loops: CDR1 LGHDT, CDR2 YNNKEL (reference sequence). The CDR3 is made up of 15 amino acids. The V gene lost 6 bases and the J gene lost 0 bases, with 14 bases spanning the gap. The CDR3 DNA reads TGTGCCAGCAGTTCCTCCAGGGAATTGAACACTGAAGCTTTCTTT. Protein: CASSSSRELNTEAFF.

The rearrangement joins TRBV5-5 to TRBJ1-4; 9 bases are shared with TRBD1. The CDR3 spans 14 residues. Germline trimming cut 4 bases from V and 5 bases from J; bases unmatched to any gene: 3. Germline V lookup: CDR1 SGHKS, CDR2 YYEKEE (reference sequence). CDR3 residues: CASSRQGVNEKLFF. CDR3 in DNA: TGTGCCAGCAGCCGACAGGGGGTCAATGAAAAACTGTTTTTT.

The chain carries TRBV5-1 and TRBJ2-3; TRBD2 agrees at 11 bases. V was pared by 0 bases and J by 7 bases, with 13 bases of the junction left unmatched. The length of the CDR3 is 18 residues. Germline V gene lookup returns CDR1 SGHRS and CDR2 YFSETQ. Here the CDR3 DNA reads TGCGCCAGCAGCTTGGCCGCTAGCGGGGGGCCGGCTGGTAATACGCAGTATTTT. As protein: CASSLAASGGPAGNTQYF.

As to this clone: One junction end does not reproduce the germline sequence, and a read error may be involved. The V and J genes are TRBV25-1 and TRBJ1-5, with D unclear. The CDR3 loop spans 14 amino acids. Germline V gene sequence: CDR1 MGHDK, CDR2 SYGVNS. The CDR3 reads CASSEGRSNLPQHF. CDR3 nucleotides: TGTGCCAGCAGTGAGGGGAGGTCCAATCTGCCCCAGCATTTT.

In its sample, this clone was seen once. The chain combines TRBV24-1 with TRBJ2-1; 13 bases line up with TRBD2. There are 15 residues in the CDR3. Trimming at V came to 7 bases and at J to 7 bases, leaving 6 bases not matched to a gene. Germline CDR1 KGHDR, CDR2 SFDVKD. CDR3 protein: CATSELAGGVNEQFF. The CDR3 DNA sequence: TGTGCCACCAGCGAACTAGCGGGGGGGGTTAATGAGCAGTTCTTC.

The V call is TRBV12-5, the J call TRBJ2-1; D is uncertain. Germline V gene lookup returns CDR1 LGHNT and CDR2 FRNRAP. Deletions cut 0 bases from V and 4 bases from J, with 10 bases between. The CDR3 is 15 amino acids. The CDR3 region is CASGLVRSKYNEQFF. CDR3 DNA sequence: TGTGCTAGTGGTTTGGTACGATCTAAGTACAATGAGCAGTTCTTC.

This rearrangement joins TRBV15 to TRBJ1-5; no clear D. Trimming removed 3 bases at V and 7 bases at J, with 13 bases between. CDR1 LNHNV and CDR2 YYDKDF come from the germline V gene (reference sequence). This CDR3 is built from 14 residues. This CDR3 reads CATSRAPGEQPQHF. In DNA form, the CDR3 reads TGTGCCACCAGCAGGGCCCCTGGGGAGCAGCCCCAGCATTTT.

The genes are TRBV5-1 and TRBJ2-1; 7 nucleotides agree with TRBD1. The CDR3 totals 16 residues. The V gene's germline CDR1 is SGHRS and CDR2 YFSETQ. With V trimmed by 4 bases and J by 4 bases, 11 bases remained unmatched. The CDR3 reads CASSRQGTEPYNEQFF. The CDR3 DNA reads as TGCGCCAGCAGCCGGCAAGGGACAGAGCCTTACAATGAGCAGTTCTTC.

This sequence joins TRBV7-2 and TRBJ1-2, with 8 nucleotides matching TRBD1. Germline lookup yields CDR1 SGHTA and CDR2 FQGNSA. Trimming took 5 bases from V and 8 from J; bases not matched to a gene: 7. This CDR3 spans 13 amino acids. This chain's CDR3 is CASSPDRVKGYTF. For the CDR3, the DNA is TGTGCCAGCAGCCCGGACAGGGTAAAGGGCTACACCTTC. The variable domain in full, completed from reference TRBV7-2 and TRBJ1-2, reads GAGVSQSPSNKVTEKGKDVELRCDPISGHTALYWYRQSLGQGLEFLIYFQGNSAPDKSGLPSDRFSAERTGGSVSTLTIQRTQQEDSAVYLCASSPDRVKGYTFGSGTRLTVV.

The V call is TRBV5-1, the J call TRBJ2-3, with D maybe TRBD2 (6 bases). With 3 bases removed from V and 0 bases from J, the gap between germline ends came to 20 bases. Germline V gene lookup returns CDR1 SGHRS and CDR2 YFSETQ. This CDR3 has 18 amino acids. The CDR3 region is CASSSTPKRGESTDTQYF. In DNA, the CDR3 is TGCGCCAGCAGCTCCACCCCAAAGCGCGGGGAGAGCACAGATACGCAGTATTTT.

The J gene is TRBJ1-1, the V gene TRBV6-5; TRBD1 agrees at 8 bases. Trimming removed 2 bases from V and 7 bases from J; junction bases left unmatched: 9. The CDR3 covers 15 residues. Germline V lookup: CDR1 MNHEY, CDR2 SVGAGI. The CDR3: CASSYHYRGDGEAFF. The CDR3 DNA reads as TGTGCCAGCAGTTACCATTACAGGGGGGATGGTGAAGCTTTCTTT.

The sample holds one count of this clone. This rearrangement joins TRBV12-5 to TRBJ2-7; 7 positions agree with TRBD1. Germline lookup yields CDR1 LGHNT and CDR2 FRNRAP. V shed 4 bases and J 3 bases; nucleotides not matched to a gene: 6. This CDR3 has 14 residues. This CDR3 reads CASGSGTEHYEQYF. CDR3 bases: TGTGCTAGTGGTTCCGGGACAGAACACTACGAGCAGTACTTC.

This clone is a singleton in its sample. The rearrangement links TRBV30 to TRBJ2-1, with D unclear. V lost 4 bases and J lost 5, with 6 bases in between. CDR1 and CDR2 (germline): GTSNPN, SVGIG (reference sequence). The CDR3 has 11 amino acids. The CDR3 loop is CAWTENNEQFF. CDR3 nucleotide sequence: TGTGCCTGGACAGAAAACAATGAGCAGTTCTTC. Full variable domain (outside the CDR3, taken from reference TRBV30 and TRBJ2-1): SQTIHQWPATLVQPVGSPLSLECTVEGTSNPNLYWYRQAAGRGLQLLFYSVGIGQISSEVPQNLSASRPQDRQFILSSKKLLLSDSGFYLCAWTENNEQFFGPGTRLTVL.

The rearrangement links TRBV4-1 to TRBJ1-2; TRBD1 might be the D (6 bases). Deletions cut 3 bases from V and 4 bases from J, with 12 bases between. The CDR3 is 14 residues long. Germline assignment: CDR1 MGHRA and CDR2 YSYEKL. The CDR3 region is CASSQKGHAYGYTF. CDR3 bases: TGCGCCAGCAGCCAGAAGGGACATGCCTATGGCTACACCTTC.

The chain uses TRBV5-4 and TRBJ2-5, with D perhaps matching TRBD1 (5 bases). The CDR3 spans 13 residues. Trimming cost V 1 base and J 4 bases, with 8 bases left between them. In germline, CDR1 is SGHNT, CDR2 YYREEE (reference sequence). CDR3 region: CASSLSQGETQYF. The CDR3 nucleotides are TGTGCCAGCAGCTTGTCTCAGGGAGAGACCCAGTACTTC.

This clone was counted only a few times. The J gene is TRBJ1-5, the V gene TRBV2; the D gene is possibly TRBD1 (6 bases). The germline gives CDR1 SNHLY, CDR2 FYNNEI. The V end lost 4 bases, the J end lost 9 bases, and 13 bases lay between the germline ends. The CDR3 has 13 amino acids. This CDR3 reads CASSARGYVPQHF. CDR3 DNA sequence: TGTGCCAGCAGTGCCAGGGGTTATGTGCCCCAGCATTTT.

This clone has more than one count but fewer than ten. The chain has TRBV9 and TRBJ1-5; TRBD1 is a possible D gene (5 bases). The length of the CDR3 is 11 residues. Germline CDR1 and CDR2: SGDLS and YYNGEE. Trimming removed 7 bases at V and 3 bases at J, with 5 bases between. For the CDR3, the DNA is TGTGCCAGCGGGGCCAATCAGCCCCAGCATTTT. Protein sequence: CASGANQPQHF.

Comment on this clone: At one end, the junction sequence differs from germline, possibly due to a read error. The V call is TRBV7-7, the J call TRBJ1-2; tentatively, D is TRBD1 (5 bases). The CDR3 is 16 residues long. Germline V lookup: CDR1 SSHAT, CDR2 FNYEAQ (reference sequence). This CDR3 reads CASSIQRRGPNYGYTF. CDR3 sequence (DNA): TGTGCTAGCAGTATCCAACGGAGGGGTCCCAACTATGGCTACACCTTC. The full variable domain, rest sourced from reference TRBV7-7 and TRBJ1-2, is GAGVSQSPRYKVTKRGQDVTLRCDPISSHATLYWYQQALGQGPEFLTYFNYEAQPDKSGLPSDRFSAERPEGSISTLTIQRTEQRDSAMYRCASSIQRRGPNYGYTFGSGTRLTVV.

The rearrangement uses TRBV28 and TRBJ2-1; 8 nucleotides line up with TRBD1. Germline CDR1 and CDR2: MDHEN and SYDVKM. This CDR3 has 15 residues. J lost 5 bases, V lost 3 bases, and 6 bases had no gene match. The CDR3 is CASSFGQGVNNEQFF. CDR3 nucleotides: TGTGCCAGCAGTTTCGGACAGGGCGTAAACAATGAGCAGTTCTTC.

This clone has only one observation. This chain joins TRBV6-5 and TRBJ2-3; D possibly corresponds to TRBD2 (5 bases). With 6 bases removed from V and 1 base from J, the gap between germline ends came to 8 bases. Looked up from germline, CDR1 is MNHEY and CDR2 is SVGAGI. CDR3 length equals 13 residues. This CDR3 is CASRGSGTDTQYF. In DNA form, the CDR3 reads TGTGCCAGCAGGGGTAGCGGCACAGATACGCAGTATTTT.

This clone was counted only a few times. V and J are TRBV19 and TRBJ1-1; 10 bases are a match to TRBD1. The CDR3 length is 16 residues. From germline, CDR1 is LNHDA and CDR2 SQIVND (reference sequence). The trim removed 5 bases at V and 3 bases at J, leaving 9 bases unmatched. The CDR3 nucleotides are TGTGCCAGTAGTCCTTCTTCCGGGACAGGGGACACTGAAGCTTTCTTT. It translates to CASSPSSGTGDTEAFF.

This clone was detected a few times. The chain carries TRBV19 and TRBJ1-2; TRBD1 aligns across 7 bases. After removal of 3 bases from V and 6 bases from J, the junction contained 4 bases not matched to a gene. The CDR3 is 13 amino acids. In germline, CDR1 is LNHDA, CDR2 SQIVND (reference sequence). CDR3 DNA: TGTGCCAGTAGTATTGGGCAGGGGGATGGCTACACCTTC. Protein sequence: CASSIGQGDGYTF.

The V gene is TRBV19, the J gene TRBJ1-4; 7 bases match TRBD1. CDR1 is LNHDA and CDR2 is SQIVND in the germline V gene (reference sequence). This CDR3 contains 15 residues. Losses at the gene ends were 2 bases for V and 4 bases for J; bases not matched to a gene: 4. The CDR3 sequence is CASSIRGQLNEKLFF. CDR3 DNA sequence: TGTGCCAGTAGTATAAGGGGGCAGCTTAATGAAAAACTGTTTTTT.

CDR3 coding DNA: TGTGCCAGCAGCGTAGCTGGCGGGGGGGCCTACGAGCAGTACTTC. Its protein product is CASSVAGGGAYEQYF. The chain combines TRBV9 with TRBJ2-7; TRBD2 matches at 9 bases. Germline V lookup: CDR1 SGDLS, CDR2 YYNGEE. The CDR3 totals 15 residues. The V and J ends lost 0 bases and 2 bases, in that order; junction bases with no gene match: 3.

This chain uses TRBV6-2 or TRBV6-3 with TRBJ2-5; 9 nucleotides line up with TRBD2. This CDR3 has 16 amino acids. The V gene's germline CDR1 is MNHEY and CDR2 SVGEGT. Germline trimming cut 4 bases from V and 3 bases from J; bases unmatched to any gene: 9. This chain's CDR3 is CASSSDSGGKEETQYF. Here the CDR3 DNA reads TGTGCCAGCAGTTCGGATAGCGGGGGTAAGGAAGAGACCCAGTACTTC.